This paragraph reports one TCR beta chain. Authors' analysis steps: For nucleated cells, counts were estimated from reference gene primer amplification. The table came from immunoSEQ multiplex PCR; TCRdb's copy has only in-frame clones and leaves some out. V and J calls plus clone size are reproduced from that table; the DNA served to infer D and trimming. The data contain under 300,000 clones, around 86% of them singletons. This CDR3 region has 16 residues. Germline values: CDR1 MNHEY, CDR2 SMNVEV (reference sequence). V lost 3 bases and J lost 0; bases outside the gene matches: 4. The data were obtained in a study of blood T cell repertoires in COVID-19. The overall study: Samples came from the United States, Italy and Spain, spanning acute and convalescent COVID-19. Sample material is recorded as cDNA or gDNA derived from T cells, B-cell-depleted T cells, or PBMCs.

J is TRBJ2-1 and V is TRBV27; TRBD1 agrees at 8 bases. The sequencing input was peripheral blood. This clonotype was obtained from a woman aged 55-75 years with active or convalescent COVID-19. The CDR3 region is CASSFRQGNSYNEQFF. DNA for the CDR3: TGTGCCAGCAGTTTCCGACAGGGGAACTCCTACAATGAGCAGTTCTTC.